The present TCR beta chain was sequenced within a study of immune evolution from preneoplasia to lung adenocarcinoma. Here immunoSEQ multiplex PCR was the method, and the copy in TCRdb shows in-frame clones only, minus some. The sample has around 3,700 clones; more than 75% are singletons. Germline V CDR1 and CDR2: MDHEN, SYDVKM. The CDR3 is 11 amino acids. The V gene lost 5 bases and the J gene lost 8 bases, with 9 bases spanning the gap. Resections took place in Japan or China from about 2013 to 2017. This clone appeared once. The rearrangement links TRBV28 to TRBJ1-1, with D possibly being TRBD1 (5 bases). This sequence originates from a person aged 65-85 years with invasive lung adenocarcinoma. Sequencing was performed on FFPE invasive lung adenocarcinoma tissue. The CDR3 bases are TGTGCCAGCAGTGGGGGGAGAGAAGCTTTCTTT. The encoded protein is CASSGGREAFF.